This T cell receptor (beta chain) was retrieved from a study of cytomegalovirus exposure and HLA in healthy donors. With respect to this clone: Its antigen is as yet unknown.

PCR was performed using 60 Vbeta and 13 Jbeta primers. Sequencing was performed with immunoSEQ multiplex PCR; in TCRdb, only in-frame clones are kept and a portion is missing. The sample has about 160,000 clones; roughly 80% are singletons. With 1 base removed from V and 0 bases from J, the gap between germline ends came to 10 bases. The CDR3 is 15 amino acids. Germline CDR1 reads SGHVS; CDR2 reads FNYEAQ. Overall study findings and caveats: Several of the most significant clusters appeared linked to common viral pathogens, based on a later analysis. Exclusion applied to some V segments, including TRBV6-2 and TRBV6-3, as they were indistinguishable. It was reported that the classifier diagnosed cytomegalovirus status with high specificity and sensitivity in both the original and validation cohorts.

This rearrangement joins TRBV7-6 to TRBJ2-7; D gene unclear. The source of this sequence is a woman younger than 45 in good health and CMV-seronegative. Input material: PBMCs. The CDR3 DNA is TGTGCCAGCAGCTTAGGGTCGTCGAGCTCCTACGAGCAGTACTTC. Encoded protein: CASSLGSSSSYEQYF. The full variable domain, in which reference TRBV7-6 and TRBJ2-7 provide the parts outside the CDR3, is GAGVSQSPRYKVTKRGQDVALRCDPISGHVSLYWYRQALGQGPEFLTYFNYEAQQDKSGLPNDRFSAERPEGSISTLTIQRTEQRDSAMYRCASSLGSSSSYEQYFGPGTRLTVT.